This T cell receptor beta chain is drawn from a study of technical replicates of blood from several donors. TCRdb keeps only in-frame clones here, not all; method: immunoSEQ multiplex PCR. Here the sample spans almost 70,000 clones, roughly 90% being singletons. After removal of 0 bases from V and 5 bases from J, the junction contained 1 base not matched to a gene. Per the germline V gene, CDR1 is SGHTA and CDR2 is FQGTGA. This CDR3 is built from 16 residues. The J gene is TRBJ2-1, the V gene TRBV7-3, with 13 bases that match TRBD2. This TCR was sampled from a human donor in good health. Some clones in this sample may be carry-over from other donors' samples. The sequenced material came from PBMCs. CDR3 residues: CASSLTGTSGNNEQFF. CDR3 nucleotide sequence: TGTGCCAGCAGCTTAACCGGGACTAGCGGGAACAATGAGCAGTTCTTC.